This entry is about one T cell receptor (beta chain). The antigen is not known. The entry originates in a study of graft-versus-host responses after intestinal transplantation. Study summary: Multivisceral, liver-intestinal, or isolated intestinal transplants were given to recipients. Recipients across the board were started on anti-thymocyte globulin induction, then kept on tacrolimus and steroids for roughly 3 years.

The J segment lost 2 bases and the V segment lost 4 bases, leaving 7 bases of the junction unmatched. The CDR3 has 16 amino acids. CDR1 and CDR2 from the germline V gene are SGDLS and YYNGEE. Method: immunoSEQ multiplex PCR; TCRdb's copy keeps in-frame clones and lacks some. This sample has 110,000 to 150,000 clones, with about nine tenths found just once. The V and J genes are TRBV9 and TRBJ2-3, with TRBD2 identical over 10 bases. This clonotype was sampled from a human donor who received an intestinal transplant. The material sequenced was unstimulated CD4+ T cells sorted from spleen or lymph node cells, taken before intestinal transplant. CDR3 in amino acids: CASSPRAGGFTDTQYF. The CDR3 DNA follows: TGTGCCAGCAGCCCACGAGCGGGAGGGTTCACAGATACGCAGTATTTT.